Only a few counts were recorded for the clone carrying this TCR beta chain. Its antigen is not known. Germline values: CDR1 ENHRY, CDR2 SYGVKD. The ends were cut back, 5 bases at V and 0 bases at J, with 14 bases in the middle. The CDR3 covers 16 residues. From about 0.4 ug of RNA, a library with molecular barcoded alpha/delta and beta/gamma adaptors was made. Via MiXCR, TCRdb re-called the reads, giving one row per CDR3 protein. The sample yields 62,000 or so distinct CDR3 sequences, approximately 22% seen once. The data were obtained in a study of read filtering for tumor transcriptome and immune sequencing. Across the study: Whole-transcriptome libraries were prepared after DNase treatment. IR-seq gave about 3.5 to 10.27 million TCR reads per sample; RNA-seq gave about 80 to 1,400. Study-wide points: IR-seq and RNA-seq agreed better without single-read clonotypes.

Material: a population of CD138-negative cells sorted from bone marrow. This chain joins TRBV10-3 and TRBJ1-5; D is unclear. The receptor comes from a donor at least 40 years old with multiple myeloma. CDR3: CAISQSGRNSNQPQHF. The CDR3 DNA reads as TGTGCCATCAGTCAGAGCGGACGGAATAGCAATCAGCCCCAGCATTTT.